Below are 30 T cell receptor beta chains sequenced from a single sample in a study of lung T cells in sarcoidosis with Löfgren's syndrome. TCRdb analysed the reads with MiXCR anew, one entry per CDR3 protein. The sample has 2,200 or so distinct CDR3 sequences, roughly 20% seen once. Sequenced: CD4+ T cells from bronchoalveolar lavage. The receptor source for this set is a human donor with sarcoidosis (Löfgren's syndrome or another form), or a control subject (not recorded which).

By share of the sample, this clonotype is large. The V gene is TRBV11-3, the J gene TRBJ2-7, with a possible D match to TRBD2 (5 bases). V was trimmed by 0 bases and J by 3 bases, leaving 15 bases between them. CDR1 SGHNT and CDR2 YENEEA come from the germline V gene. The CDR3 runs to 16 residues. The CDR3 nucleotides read TGTGCCAGCAGCTTAGATTTTGAGGGAAAGGACTACGAGCAGTACTTC. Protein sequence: CASSLDFEGKDYEQYF.

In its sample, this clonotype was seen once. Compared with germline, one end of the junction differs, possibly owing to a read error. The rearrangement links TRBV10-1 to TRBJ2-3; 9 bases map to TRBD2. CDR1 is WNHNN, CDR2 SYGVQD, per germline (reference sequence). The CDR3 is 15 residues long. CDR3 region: CANNQSSGETDTQYF. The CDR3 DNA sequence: TGCGCCAACAACCAATCTAGCGGGGAAACAGATACTCAGTATTTT.

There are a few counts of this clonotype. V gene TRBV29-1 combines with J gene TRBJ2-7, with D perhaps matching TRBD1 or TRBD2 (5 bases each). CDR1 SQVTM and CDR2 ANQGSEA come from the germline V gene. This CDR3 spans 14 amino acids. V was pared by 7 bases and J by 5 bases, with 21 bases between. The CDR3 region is CSAEDTGTSDEQYF. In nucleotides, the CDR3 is TGCAGCGCCGAAGATACCGGGACCTCGGACGAGCAGTACTTC.

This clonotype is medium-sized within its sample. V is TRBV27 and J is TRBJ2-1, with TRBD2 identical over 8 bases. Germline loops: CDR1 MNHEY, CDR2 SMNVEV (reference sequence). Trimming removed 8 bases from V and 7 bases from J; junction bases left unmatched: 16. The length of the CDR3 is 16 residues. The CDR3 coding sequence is TGTGCCAGCCCCGGCGATAGCGGGGAGGGACCTAATGAGCAGTTCTTC. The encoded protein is CASPGDSGEGPNEQFF.

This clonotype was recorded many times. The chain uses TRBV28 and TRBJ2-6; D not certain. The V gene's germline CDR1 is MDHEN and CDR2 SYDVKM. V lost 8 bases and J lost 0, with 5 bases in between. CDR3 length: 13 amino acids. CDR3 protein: CASGLSGANVLTF. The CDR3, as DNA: TGTGCCAGCGGCCTCTCTGGGGCCAACGTCCTGACTTTC.

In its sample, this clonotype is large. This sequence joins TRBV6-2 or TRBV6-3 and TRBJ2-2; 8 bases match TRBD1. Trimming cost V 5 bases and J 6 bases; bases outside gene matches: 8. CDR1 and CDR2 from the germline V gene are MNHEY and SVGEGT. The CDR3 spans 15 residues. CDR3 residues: CASSRSGGESGELFF. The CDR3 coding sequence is TGTGCCAGCAGTCGATCAGGGGGCGAGTCCGGGGAGCTGTTTTTT.

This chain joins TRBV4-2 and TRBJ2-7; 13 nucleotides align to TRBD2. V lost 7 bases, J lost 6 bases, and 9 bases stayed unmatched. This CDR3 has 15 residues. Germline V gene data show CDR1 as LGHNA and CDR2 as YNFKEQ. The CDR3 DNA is TGTGCCAGCACCACACCCGGACTAGCGGGAGCCGAGCAGTACTTC. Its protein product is CASTTPGLAGAEQYF.

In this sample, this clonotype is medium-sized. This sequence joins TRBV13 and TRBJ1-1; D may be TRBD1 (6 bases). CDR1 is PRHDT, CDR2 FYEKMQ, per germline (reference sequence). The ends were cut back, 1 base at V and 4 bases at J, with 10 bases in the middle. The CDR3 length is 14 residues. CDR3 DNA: TGTGCCAGCAGCTTAGAGGGGGAAATCACTGAAGCTTTCTTT. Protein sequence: CASSLEGEITEAFF.

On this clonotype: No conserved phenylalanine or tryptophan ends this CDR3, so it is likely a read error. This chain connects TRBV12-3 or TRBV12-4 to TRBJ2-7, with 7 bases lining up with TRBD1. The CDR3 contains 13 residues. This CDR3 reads CASSSHRGNEQYL. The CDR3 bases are TGTGCCAGTAGTTCACACAGGGGTAACGAGCAGTACCTC.

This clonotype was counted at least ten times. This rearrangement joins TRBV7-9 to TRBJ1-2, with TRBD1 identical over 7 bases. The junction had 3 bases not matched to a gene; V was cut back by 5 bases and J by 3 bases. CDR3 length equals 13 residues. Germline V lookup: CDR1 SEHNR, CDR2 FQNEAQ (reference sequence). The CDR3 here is CASSADRDYGYTF. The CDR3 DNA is TGTGCCAGCAGCGCTGACAGGGACTATGGCTACACCTTC.

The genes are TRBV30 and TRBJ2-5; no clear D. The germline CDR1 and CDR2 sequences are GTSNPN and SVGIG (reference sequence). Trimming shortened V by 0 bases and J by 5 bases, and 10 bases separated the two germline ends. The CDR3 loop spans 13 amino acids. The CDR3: CAWSVRQTETQYF. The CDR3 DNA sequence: TGTGCCTGGAGTGTACGGCAGACGGAGACCCAGTACTTC. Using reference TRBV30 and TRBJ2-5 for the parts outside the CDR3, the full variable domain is SQTIHQWPATLVQPVGSPLSLECTVEGTSNPNLYWYRQAAGRGLQLLFYSVGIGQISSEVPQNLSASRPQDRQFILSSKKLLLSDSGFYLCAWSVRQTETQYFGPGTRLLVL.

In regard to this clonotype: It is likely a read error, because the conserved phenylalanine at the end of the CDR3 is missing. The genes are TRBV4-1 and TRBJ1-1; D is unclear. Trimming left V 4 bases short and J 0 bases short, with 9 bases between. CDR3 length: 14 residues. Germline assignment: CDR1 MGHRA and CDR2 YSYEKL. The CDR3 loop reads CASSRERLNTEAFS. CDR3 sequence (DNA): TGCGCCAGCAGCCGAGAACGGTTGAACACTGAAGCTTTCTCT.

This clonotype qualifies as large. CDR3 loop: CASRGERVEQYF. The CDR3 DNA reads TGTGCCAGCAGAGGAGAACGGGTGGAGCAGTACTTC. The chain joins TRBV27 to TRBJ2-7; D gene unclear. The V end lost 6 bases, the J end lost 7 bases, and 13 bases lay between the germline ends. This CDR3 comprises 12 residues. Germline V CDR1 and CDR2: MNHEY, SMNVEV (reference sequence).

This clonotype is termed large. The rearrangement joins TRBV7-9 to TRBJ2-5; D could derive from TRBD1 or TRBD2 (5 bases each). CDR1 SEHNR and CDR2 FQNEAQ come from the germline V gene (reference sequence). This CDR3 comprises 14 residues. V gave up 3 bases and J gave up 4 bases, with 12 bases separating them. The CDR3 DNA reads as TGTGCCAGCAGCTTTGAGGCTGGGGGAGAGACCCAGTACTTC. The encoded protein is CASSFEAGGETQYF. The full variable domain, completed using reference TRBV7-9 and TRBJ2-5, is DTGVSQNPRHKITKRGQNVTFRCDPISEHNRLYWYRQTLGQGPEFLTYFQNEAQLEKSRLLSDRFSAERPKGSFSTLEIQRTEQGDSAMYLCASSFEAGGETQYFGPGTRLLVL.

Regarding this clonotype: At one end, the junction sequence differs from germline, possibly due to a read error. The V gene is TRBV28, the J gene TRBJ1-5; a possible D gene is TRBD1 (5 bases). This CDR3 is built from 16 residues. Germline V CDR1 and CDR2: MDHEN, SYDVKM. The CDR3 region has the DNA TGTGCTAGCAGATATCTACGCTTCAGGGGCAATCAGCCCCAGCATTTT. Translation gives CASRYLRFRGNQPQHF.

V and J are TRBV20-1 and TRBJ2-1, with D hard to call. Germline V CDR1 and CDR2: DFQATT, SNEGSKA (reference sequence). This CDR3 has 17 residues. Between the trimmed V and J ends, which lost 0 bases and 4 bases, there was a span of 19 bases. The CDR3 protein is CSARDLAGESKYNEQFF. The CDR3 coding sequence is TGCAGTGCTAGAGATTTGGCTGGCGAGTCCAAGTACAATGAGCAGTTCTTC.

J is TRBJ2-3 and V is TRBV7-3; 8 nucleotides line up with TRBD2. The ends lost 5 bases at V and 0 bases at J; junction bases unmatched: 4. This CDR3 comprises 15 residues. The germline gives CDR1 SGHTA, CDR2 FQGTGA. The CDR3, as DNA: TGTGCCAGCAGCAGATTAGCGGGGAGCACAGATACGCAGTATTTT. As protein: CASSRLAGSTDTQYF.

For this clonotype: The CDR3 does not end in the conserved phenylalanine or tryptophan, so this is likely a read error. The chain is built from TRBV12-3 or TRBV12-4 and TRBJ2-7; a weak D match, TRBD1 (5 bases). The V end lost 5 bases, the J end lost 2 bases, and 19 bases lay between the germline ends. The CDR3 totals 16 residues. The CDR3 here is CASSHRQTLLAYEQYS. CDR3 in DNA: TGTGCCAGCAGTCACCGACAGACACTTCTGGCCTACGAGCAGTACTCC.

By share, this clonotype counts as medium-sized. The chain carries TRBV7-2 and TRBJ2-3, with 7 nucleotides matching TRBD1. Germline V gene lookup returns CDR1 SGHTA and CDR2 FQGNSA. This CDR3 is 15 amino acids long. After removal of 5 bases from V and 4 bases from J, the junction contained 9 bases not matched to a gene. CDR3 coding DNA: TGTGCCAGCAGCCCCCAGACAGGGATGGCAGATACGCAGTATTTT. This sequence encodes CASSPQTGMADTQYF.

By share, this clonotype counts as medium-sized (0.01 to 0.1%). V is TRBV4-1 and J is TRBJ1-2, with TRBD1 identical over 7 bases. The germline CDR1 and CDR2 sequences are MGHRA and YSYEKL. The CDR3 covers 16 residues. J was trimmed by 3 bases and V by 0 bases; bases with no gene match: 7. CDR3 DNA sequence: TGCGCCAGCAGCCAAGAAGAGGGGGCGATGGACTATGGCTACACCTTC. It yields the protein CASSQEEGAMDYGYTF.

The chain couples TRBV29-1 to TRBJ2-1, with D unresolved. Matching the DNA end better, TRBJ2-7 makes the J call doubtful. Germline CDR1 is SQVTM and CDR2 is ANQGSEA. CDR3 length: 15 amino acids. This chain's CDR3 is CSVSGFTETTYEQYF. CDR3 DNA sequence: TGCAGCGTCTCCGGGTTTACAGAAACAACCTACGAGCAGTACTTC.

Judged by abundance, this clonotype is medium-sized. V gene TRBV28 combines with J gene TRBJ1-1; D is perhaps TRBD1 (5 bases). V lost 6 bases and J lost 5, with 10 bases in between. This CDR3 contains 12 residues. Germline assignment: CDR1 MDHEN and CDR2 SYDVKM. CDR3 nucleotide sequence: TGTGCCAGCAGGAAGGGGAGAACTGAAGCTTTCTTT. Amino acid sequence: CASRKGRTEAFF. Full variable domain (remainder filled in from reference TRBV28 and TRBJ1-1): DVKVTQSSRYLVKRTGEKVFLECVQDMDHENMFWYRQDPGLGLRLIYFSYDVKMKEKGDIPEGYSVSREKKERFSLILESASTNQTSMYLCASRKGRTEAFFGQGTRLTVV.

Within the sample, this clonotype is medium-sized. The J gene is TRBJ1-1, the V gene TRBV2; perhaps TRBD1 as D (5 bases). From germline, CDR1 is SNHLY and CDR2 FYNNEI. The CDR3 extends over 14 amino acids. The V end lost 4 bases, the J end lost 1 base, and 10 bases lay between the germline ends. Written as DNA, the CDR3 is TGTGCCAGCAGTGCGGGACCGAGGAACACTGAAGCTTTCTTT. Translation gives CASSAGPRNTEAFF.

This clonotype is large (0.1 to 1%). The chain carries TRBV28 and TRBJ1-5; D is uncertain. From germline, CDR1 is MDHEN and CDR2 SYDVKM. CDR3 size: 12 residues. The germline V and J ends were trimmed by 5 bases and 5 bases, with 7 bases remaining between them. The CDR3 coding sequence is TGTGCCAGCAGTAGAGAGGATCAGCCCCAGCATTTT. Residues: CASSREDQPQHF.

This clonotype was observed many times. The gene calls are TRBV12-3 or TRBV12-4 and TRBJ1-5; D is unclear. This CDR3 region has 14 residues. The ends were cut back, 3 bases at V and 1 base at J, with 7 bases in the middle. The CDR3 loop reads CASSLTQSNQPQHF. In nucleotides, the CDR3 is TGTGCCAGCAGTTTGACACAGAGCAATCAGCCCCAGCATTTT.

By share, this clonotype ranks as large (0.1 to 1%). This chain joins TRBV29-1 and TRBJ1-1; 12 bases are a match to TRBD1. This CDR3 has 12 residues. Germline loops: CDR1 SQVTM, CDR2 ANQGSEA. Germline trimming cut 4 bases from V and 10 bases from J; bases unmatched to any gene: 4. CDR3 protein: CSVGGQGAAAFF. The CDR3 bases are TGCAGCGTTGGGGGACAGGGGGCCGCAGCTTTCTTT.

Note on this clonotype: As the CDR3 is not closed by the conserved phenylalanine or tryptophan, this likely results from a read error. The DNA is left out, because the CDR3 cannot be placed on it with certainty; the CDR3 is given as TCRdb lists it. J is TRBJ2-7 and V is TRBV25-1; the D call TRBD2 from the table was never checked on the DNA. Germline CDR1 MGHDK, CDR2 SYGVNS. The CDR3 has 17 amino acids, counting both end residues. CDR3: CTSSGGTSGSVSYERYL.

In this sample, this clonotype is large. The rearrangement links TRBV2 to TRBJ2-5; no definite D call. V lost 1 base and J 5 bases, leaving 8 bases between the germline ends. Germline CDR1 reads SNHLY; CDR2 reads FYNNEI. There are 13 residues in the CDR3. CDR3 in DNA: TGTGCCAGCAGTGAAGAGGCGCGGGAGACCCAGTACTTC. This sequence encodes CASSEEARETQYF. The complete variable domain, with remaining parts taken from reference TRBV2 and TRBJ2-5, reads EPEVTQTPSHQVTQMGQEVILRCVPISNHLYFYWYRQILGQKVEFLVSFYNNEISEKSEIFDDQFSVERPDGSNFTLKIRSTKLEDSAMYFCASSEEARETQYFGPGTRLLVL.

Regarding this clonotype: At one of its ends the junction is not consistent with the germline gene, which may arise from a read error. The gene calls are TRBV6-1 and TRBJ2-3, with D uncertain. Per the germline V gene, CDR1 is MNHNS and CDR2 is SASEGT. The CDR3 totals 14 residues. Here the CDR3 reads CASRPVGSTDTQYF. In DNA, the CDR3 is TGCGCCAGCAGGCCCGTGGGAAGCACAGATACGCAGTATTTT.

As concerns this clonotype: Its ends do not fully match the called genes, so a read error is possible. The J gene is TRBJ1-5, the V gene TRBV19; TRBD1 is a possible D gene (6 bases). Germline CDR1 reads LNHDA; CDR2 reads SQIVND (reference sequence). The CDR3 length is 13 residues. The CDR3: CASSQQGKQPQHW. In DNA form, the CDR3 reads TGTGCCAGTAGTCAACAGGGCAAGCAGCCCCAGCATTGG.